This T cell receptor (beta chain) was recovered during a study of T cells after posttransplantation cyclophosphamide. Overall study findings and caveats: Skin or GI-infiltrating T cells shared few TRB sequences with blood. Later blood repertoires were often dominated by clones from the donor CD8+ memory compartment.

The CDR3 extends over 20 amino acids. V shed 0 bases and J shed 4 bases, with 28 bases lying between them. This clone was detected ten times or more. What it binds is unknown. Some clones are missing from TCRdb's copy, which holds only in-frame ones; the method was immunoSEQ multiplex PCR. Observed in the sample are approximately 34,000 clones, none of them singletons. This sequence originates from a woman aged 45-59 years in good health and a related stem cell transplant donor. The specimen was PBMCs. V usage is TRBV5-3 and J usage is TRBJ1-2, with D uncertain. TRBV5-3 is known as an ORF, though its function is uncertain. The CDR3 loop is CARSLVKGFPPRSPPYGYTF. The CDR3 bases are TGTGCCAGAAGCTTGGTTAAAGGGTTCCCCCCGCGAAGCCCTCCCTATGGCTACACCTTC.